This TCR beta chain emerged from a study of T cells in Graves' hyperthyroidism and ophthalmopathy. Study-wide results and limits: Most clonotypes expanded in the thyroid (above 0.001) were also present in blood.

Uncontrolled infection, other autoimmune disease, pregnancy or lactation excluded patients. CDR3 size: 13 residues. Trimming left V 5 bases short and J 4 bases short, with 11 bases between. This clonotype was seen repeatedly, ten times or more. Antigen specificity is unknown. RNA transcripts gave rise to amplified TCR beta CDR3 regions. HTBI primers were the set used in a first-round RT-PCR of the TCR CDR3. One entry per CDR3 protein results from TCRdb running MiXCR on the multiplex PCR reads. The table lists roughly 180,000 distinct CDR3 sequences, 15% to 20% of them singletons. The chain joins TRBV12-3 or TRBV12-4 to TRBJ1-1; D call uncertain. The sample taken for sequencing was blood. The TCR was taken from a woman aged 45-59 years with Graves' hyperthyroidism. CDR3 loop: CASSRDRATEAFF. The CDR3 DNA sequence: TGTGCCAGCAGTCGAGATAGGGCCACTGAAGCTTTCTTT.